Each of the 20 T cell receptor beta chains below was sequenced from the same sample in a study of shared clonotypes between healthy human individuals. Method: immunoSEQ multiplex PCR; TCRdb's copy keeps in-frame clones and lacks some. The sample includes just under 95,000 clones, around 68% of them seen just once. Sequencing was done on a sample of memory CD8+ T cells sorted from blood. As for subset: CD45RO+ cells pooled with CCR7-negative TemRA cells. All receptors come from a man aged 30 to 39 in good health.

The CDR3 sequence: CASSLDLAGFEQYF. As DNA, the CDR3 is TGTGCCAGCAGCTTAGACCTAGCGGGATTCGAGCAGTACTTC. The rearrangement uses TRBV7-5 and TRBJ2-7; the D call TRBD2 from the table was never checked on the DNA. TRBV7-5 is tagged as a pseudogene. The length of the CDR3 is 14 residues.

The CDR3 DNA sequence: TGTGCCTGGAGTCCGGGACTGGAAGAGACCCAGTACTTC. This translates into CAWSPGLEETQYF. The chain uses TRBV30 and TRBJ2-5, with TRBD2 as a possible D gene (6 bases). V shed 2 bases and J shed 3 bases, with 10 bases lying between them. Germline CDR1 GTSNPN, CDR2 SVGIG (reference sequence). The CDR3 runs 13 residues.

A few counts support this clone. This chain connects TRBV7-8 to TRBJ2-7, with 10 positions matching TRBD2. Germline CDR1 is SGHVS and CDR2 is FQNEAQ. This CDR3 is built from 18 residues. The J segment lost 0 bases and the V segment lost 4 bases, leaving 12 bases of the junction unmatched. The CDR3 region has the DNA TGTGCCAGCAGCTCCATCCTCGGACTAGCGGAGAGCTCCTACGAGCAGTACTTC. This translates into CASSSILGLAESSYEQYF.

This chain connects TRBV10-3 to TRBJ2-1; 12 bases match TRBD2. The V gene's germline CDR1 is ENHRY and CDR2 SYGVKD. The CDR3 is made up of 19 amino acids. V lost 3 bases to trimming and J lost 0 bases; unmatched junction nucleotides: 9. As DNA, the CDR3 is TGTGCCATCAGTGACACTAGCGGGAGGTTCATGAGCTCCTACAATGAGCAGTTCTTC. As protein: CAISDTSGRFMSSYNEQFF.

The chain combines TRBV4-1 with TRBJ2-3; the match to TRBD1 covers 7 bases. V shed 6 bases, J shed 2 bases, and the junction held 5 bases outside the gene matches. Looked up from germline, CDR1 is MGHRA and CDR2 is YSYEKL. The CDR3 contains 14 residues. CDR3 DNA sequence: TGCGCCAGCAGAAACAGGGGACCCACAGATACGCAGTATTTT. This translates into CASRNRGPTDTQYF.

The rearrangement uses TRBV20-1 and TRBJ1-5; no firm D call. Looked up from germline, CDR1 is DFQATT and CDR2 is SNEGSKA (reference sequence). V was cut by 2 bases and J by 7 bases, with 6 bases left in between. The CDR3 runs 11 residues. CDR3 DNA sequence: TGCAGTGCTAGATTAGGCCAGCCCCAGCATTTT. This gives the protein CSARLGQPQHF.

The sample holds many counts of this clone. Other nucleotide sequences from this sample produce the same CDR3. This chain joins TRBV7-9 and TRBJ1-2; the D is unclear. V was shortened by 6 bases and J by 4 bases, with 12 bases between the two germline ends. The CDR3 has 13 amino acids. Per germline, CDR1 SEHNR and CDR2 FQNEAQ (reference sequence). CDR3 amino acids: CASSLGGSYGYTF. DNA of the CDR3: TGTGCCAGCAGTCTGGGCGGTTCCTATGGCTACACCTTC.

The J gene is TRBJ2-1, the V gene TRBV2, with 11 bases identical to TRBD2. The CDR3 loop spans 17 amino acids. After removal of 5 bases from V and 4 bases from J, the junction contained 10 bases not matched to a gene. Germline V CDR1 and CDR2: SNHLY, FYNNEI. The CDR3 nucleotides are TGTGCCAGCAGTAGAAGGGTAGCGGGAGGGCGTTACAATGAGCAGTTCTTC. Its translation is CASSRRVAGGRYNEQFF.

The gene calls are TRBV12-5 and TRBJ1-1; TRBD1 might be the D (6 bases). Between the trimmed V and J ends, which lost 5 bases and 0 bases, there was a span of 16 bases. There are 16 residues in the CDR3. Germline V gene lookup returns CDR1 LGHNT and CDR2 FRNRAP. The CDR3, as DNA: TGTGCTAGTGGTAAGACAGGAGGGGATATGAACACTGAAGCTTTCTTT. Translating it yields CASGKTGGDMNTEAFF.

The rearrangement uses TRBV2 and TRBJ1-5; maybe TRBD1 (5 bases). Between the trimmed V and J ends, which lost 6 bases and 5 bases, there was a span of 17 bases. Germline V gene sequence: CDR1 SNHLY, CDR2 FYNNEI. The CDR3 is 15 residues long. In nucleotides, the CDR3 is TGTGCCAGCAGGGGGGGATCAGCGGGGTATCAGCCCCAGCATTTT. Translated: CASRGGSAGYQPQHF.

This clone was picked up one time. The chain uses TRBV5-6 and TRBJ2-2, with D perhaps TRBD2 (6 bases). This CDR3 has 15 amino acids. V lost 0 bases and J lost 5, with 11 bases in between. Germline V gene sequence: CDR1 SGHDT, CDR2 YYEEEE. This chain's CDR3 is CASSLVGSMTGELFF. The CDR3 DNA is TGTGCCAGCAGCTTGGTCGGGAGTATGACCGGGGAGCTGTTTTTT.

This sequence joins TRBV6-5 and TRBJ1-2; no firm D call. This CDR3 region has 12 residues. Germline V lookup: CDR1 MNHEY, CDR2 SVGAGI. V shed 6 bases and J shed 2 bases, with 7 bases lying between them. The CDR3 loop reads CASRKTNYGYTF. The CDR3 nucleotides read TGTGCCAGCAGGAAGACAAACTATGGCTACACCTTC.

The DNA of the CDR3 is TGTGCCAGCAGTGATTGGAAGGGTTGGGAAAATCAGCCCCAGCATTTT. It encodes CASSDWKGWENQPQHF. This rearrangement joins TRBV6-1 to TRBJ1-5; D gene unclear. The germline CDR1 and CDR2 sequences are MNHNS and SASEGT. Trimming removed 3 bases at V and 4 bases at J, with 16 bases between. This CDR3 is 16 amino acids long.

The chain joins TRBV5-4 to TRBJ2-3; 7 bases agree with TRBD1. From germline, CDR1 is SGHNT and CDR2 YYREEE (reference sequence). CDR3 length equals 15 residues. Unmatched junction bases numbered 8, after V lost 3 bases and J lost 4 bases. The CDR3 sequence is CASSSTGKMADTQYF. The CDR3 DNA reads TGTGCCAGCAGCTCGACAGGGAAAATGGCAGATACGCAGTATTTT.

This clone was counted between two and nine times. The V gene is TRBV7-9, the J gene TRBJ2-1; D remains ambiguous. Trimming removed 2 bases at V and 8 bases at J, with 10 bases between. Germline values: CDR1 SEHNR, CDR2 FQNEAQ (reference sequence). CDR3 length: 13 amino acids. The CDR3 DNA is TGTGCCAGCAGCTTAAGCCCGCGCGATGAGCAGTTCTTC. Its protein is CASSLSPRDEQFF. The variable domain in full, with the rest retrieved from reference TRBV7-9 and TRBJ2-1, is DTGVSQNPRHKITKRGQNVTFRCDPISEHNRLYWYRQTLGQGPEFLTYFQNEAQLEKSRLLSDRFSAERPKGSFSTLEIQRTEQGDSAMYLCASSLSPRDEQFFGPGTRLTVL.

About this clone itself: This sample includes further DNA sequences coding for the same CDR3. The chain couples TRBV11-2 to TRBJ2-7; D uncertain. V was trimmed by 5 bases and J by 3 bases, leaving 5 bases between them. CDR3 length equals 11 residues. Germline CDR1 reads SGHAT; CDR2 reads FQNNGV. CDR3 protein: CASSPSYEQYF. CDR3 sequence (DNA): TGTGCCAGCAGCCCGAGCTACGAGCAGTACTTC.

This chain links TRBV2 with TRBJ1-1; maybe TRBD1 (5 bases). Trimming pared 8 bases from V and 3 bases from J, leaving 13 bases between. This CDR3 is 13 amino acids long. CDR1 and CDR2 from the germline V gene are SNHLY and FYNNEI. For the CDR3, the DNA is TGTGCCAGCGGGAAGGGCAGGGACACTGAAGCTTTCTTT. Translated: CASGKGRDTEAFF.

CDR3 region: CASSSGGGLAGRPAGIQYF. The CDR3 DNA is TGTGCCAGCAGCTCGGGAGGTGGGCTAGCGGGGAGGCCGGCGGGGATTCAGTACTTC. This sequence joins TRBV7-9 and TRBJ2-4; 9 bases are a match to TRBD2. The CDR3 has 19 amino acids. J gave up 10 bases and V 4 bases, and 23 bases lay outside the gene matches. Germline V gene lookup returns CDR1 SEHNR and CDR2 FQNEAQ (reference sequence).

This chain uses TRBV6-6 with TRBJ1-5; D unclear. Germline V gives CDR1 MNHNY, CDR2 SVGAGI (reference sequence). This CDR3 has 15 residues. V lost 5 bases to trimming and J lost 3 bases, with 14 bases between them. The CDR3, as DNA: TGTGCCAGCAGTCCGACCGGGCAGTACAATCAGCCCCAGCATTTT. Translation gives CASSPTGQYNQPQHF.

This chain joins TRBV13 and TRBJ1-1; no definite D call. Germline V gene sequence: CDR1 PRHDT, CDR2 FYEKMQ (reference sequence). The CDR3 runs 14 residues. V lost 3 bases to trimming and J lost 0 bases, with 8 bases between them. CDR3 DNA: TGTGCCAGCAGCTTGGGCAATCTGAACACTGAAGCTTTCTTT. It codes for CASSLGNLNTEAFF.